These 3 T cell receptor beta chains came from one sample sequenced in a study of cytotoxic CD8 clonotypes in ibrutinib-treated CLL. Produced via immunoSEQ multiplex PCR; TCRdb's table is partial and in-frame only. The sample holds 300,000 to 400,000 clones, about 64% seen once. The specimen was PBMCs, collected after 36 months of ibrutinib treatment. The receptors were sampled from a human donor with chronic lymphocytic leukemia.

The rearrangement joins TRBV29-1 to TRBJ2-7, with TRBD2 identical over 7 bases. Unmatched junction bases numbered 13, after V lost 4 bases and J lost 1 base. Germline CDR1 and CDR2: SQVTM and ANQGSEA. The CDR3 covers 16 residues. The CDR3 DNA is TGCAGCGTTGGACACCCGGGGAGGGGTCTATCCTACGAGCAGTACTTC. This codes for CSVGHPGRGLSYEQYF.

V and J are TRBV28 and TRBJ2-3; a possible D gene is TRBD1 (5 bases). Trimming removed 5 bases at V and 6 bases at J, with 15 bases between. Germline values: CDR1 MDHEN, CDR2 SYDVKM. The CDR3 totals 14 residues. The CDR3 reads CASSTDQGFDTQYF. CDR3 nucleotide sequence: TGTGCCAGCAGTACCGACCAGGGTTTCGATACGCAGTATTTT.

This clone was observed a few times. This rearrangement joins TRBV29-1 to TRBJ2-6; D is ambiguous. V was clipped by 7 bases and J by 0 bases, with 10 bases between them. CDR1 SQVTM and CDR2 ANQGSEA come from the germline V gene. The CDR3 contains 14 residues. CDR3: CSAIDPSGANVLTF. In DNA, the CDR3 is TGCAGCGCGATCGACCCCTCTGGGGCCAACGTCCTGACTTTC.